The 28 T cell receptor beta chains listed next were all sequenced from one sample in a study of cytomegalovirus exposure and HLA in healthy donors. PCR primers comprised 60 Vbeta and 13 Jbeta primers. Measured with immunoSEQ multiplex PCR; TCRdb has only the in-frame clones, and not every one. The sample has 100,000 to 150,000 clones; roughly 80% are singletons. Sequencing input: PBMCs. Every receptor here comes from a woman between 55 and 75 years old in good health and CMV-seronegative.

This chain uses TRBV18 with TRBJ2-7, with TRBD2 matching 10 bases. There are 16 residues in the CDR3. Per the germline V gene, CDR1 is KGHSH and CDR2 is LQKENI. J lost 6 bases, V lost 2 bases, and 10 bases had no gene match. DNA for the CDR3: TGTGCCAGCTCACCAACGACCGGGACTAGCGTCGGCGAGCAGTACTTC. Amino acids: CASSPTTGTSVGEQYF.

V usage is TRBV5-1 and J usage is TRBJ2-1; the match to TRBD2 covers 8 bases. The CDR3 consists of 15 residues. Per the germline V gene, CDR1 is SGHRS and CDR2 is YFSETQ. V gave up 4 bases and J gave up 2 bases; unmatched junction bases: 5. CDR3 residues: CASSRGGQAYNEQFF. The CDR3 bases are TGCGCCAGCAGCCGCGGGGGGCAGGCCTACAATGAGCAGTTCTTC.

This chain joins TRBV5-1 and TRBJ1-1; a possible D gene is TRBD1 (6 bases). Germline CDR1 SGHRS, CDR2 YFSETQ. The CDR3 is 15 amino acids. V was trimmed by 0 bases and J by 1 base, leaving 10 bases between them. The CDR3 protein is CASSLAGTKNTEAFF. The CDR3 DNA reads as TGCGCCAGCAGCTTGGCAGGGACAAAGAACACTGAAGCTTTCTTT. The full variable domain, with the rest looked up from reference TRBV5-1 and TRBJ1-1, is KAGVTQTPRYLIKTRGQQVTLSCSPISGHRSVSWYQQTPGQGLQFLFEYFSETQRNKGNFPGRFSGRQFSNSRSEMNVSTLELGDSALYLCASSLAGTKNTEAFFGQGTRLTVV.

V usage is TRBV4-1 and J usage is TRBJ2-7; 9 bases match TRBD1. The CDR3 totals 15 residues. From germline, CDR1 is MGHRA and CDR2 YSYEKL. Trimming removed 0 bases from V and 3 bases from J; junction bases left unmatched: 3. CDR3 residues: CASSQDDRGVYEQYF. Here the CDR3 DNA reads TGCGCCAGCAGCCAAGATGACAGGGGGGTCTACGAGCAGTACTTC.

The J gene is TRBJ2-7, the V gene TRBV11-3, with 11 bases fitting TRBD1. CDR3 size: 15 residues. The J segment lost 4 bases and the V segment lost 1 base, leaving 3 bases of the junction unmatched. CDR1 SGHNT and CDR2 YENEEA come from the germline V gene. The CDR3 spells CASSLGTGGGYEQYF. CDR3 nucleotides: TGTGCCAGCAGCTTAGGGACAGGGGGCGGGTACGAGCAGTACTTC.

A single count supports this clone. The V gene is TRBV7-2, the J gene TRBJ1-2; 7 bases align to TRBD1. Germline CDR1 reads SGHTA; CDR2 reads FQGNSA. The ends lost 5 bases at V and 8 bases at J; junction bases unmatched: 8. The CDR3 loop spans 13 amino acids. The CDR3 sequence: CASSADRAWGYTF. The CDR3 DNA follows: TGTGCCAGCAGCGCCGACAGGGCGTGGGGCTACACCTTC.

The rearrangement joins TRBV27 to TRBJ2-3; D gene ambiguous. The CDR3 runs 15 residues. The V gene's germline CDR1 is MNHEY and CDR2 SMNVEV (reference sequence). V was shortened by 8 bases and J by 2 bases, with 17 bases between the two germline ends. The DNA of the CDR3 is TGTGCCAGCCGCGCTCTCTACCGCAACACAGATACGCAGTATTTT. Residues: CASRALYRNTDTQYF.

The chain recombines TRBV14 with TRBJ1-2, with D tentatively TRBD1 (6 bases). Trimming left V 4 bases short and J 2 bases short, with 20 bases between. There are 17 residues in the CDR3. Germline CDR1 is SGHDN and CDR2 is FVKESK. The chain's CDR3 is CASSPISFRGPNYGYTF. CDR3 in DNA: TGTGCCAGCAGCCCCATTTCGTTCAGGGGTCCAAACTATGGCTACACCTTC.

Here the CDR3 DNA reads TGTGCCAGCCGACCGTGGGACAGGGGGCTAGGTGAGCAGTACTTC. Residues: CASRPWDRGLGEQYF. This chain links TRBV11-1 with TRBJ2-7; 12 bases agree with TRBD1. J gave up 7 bases and V 8 bases, and 12 bases lay outside the gene matches. This CDR3 contains 15 residues. Germline V gene sequence: CDR1 SGHAT, CDR2 FQDESV (reference sequence).

The chain's CDR3 is CASSQEGQGLGYTF. DNA for the CDR3: TGCGCCAGCAGCCAAGAGGGCCAGGGTTTGGGCTACACCTTC. The chain has TRBV4-1 and TRBJ1-2, with D perhaps TRBD1 (5 bases). The V end was cut by 0 bases, the J end by 8 bases, with 13 bases between. Germline CDR1 reads MGHRA; CDR2 reads YSYEKL. The CDR3 sequence is 14 residues long.

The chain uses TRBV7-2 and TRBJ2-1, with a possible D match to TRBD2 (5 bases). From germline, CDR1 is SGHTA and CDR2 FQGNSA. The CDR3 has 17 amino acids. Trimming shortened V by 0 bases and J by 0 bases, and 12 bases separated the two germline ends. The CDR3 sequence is CASSLAGAKSSYNEQFF. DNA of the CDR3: TGTGCCAGCAGCTTAGCGGGAGCGAAGAGCTCCTACAATGAGCAGTTCTTC. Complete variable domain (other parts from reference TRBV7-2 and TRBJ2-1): GAGVSQSPSNKVTEKGKDVELRCDPISGHTALYWYRQSLGQGLEFLIYFQGNSAPDKSGLPSDRFSAERTGGSVSTLTIQRTQQEDSAVYLCASSLAGAKSSYNEQFFGPGTRLTVL.

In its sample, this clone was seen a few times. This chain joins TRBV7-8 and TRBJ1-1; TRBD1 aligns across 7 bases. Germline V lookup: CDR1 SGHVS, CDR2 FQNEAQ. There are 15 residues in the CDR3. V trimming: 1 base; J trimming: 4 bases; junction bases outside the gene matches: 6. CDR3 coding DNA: TGTGCCAGCAGCTTAGTCTCGGCAGGGGGCACTGAAGCTTTCTTT. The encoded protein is CASSLVSAGGTEAFF.

The CDR3 protein is CASSSGQGTYEQYF. The CDR3 DNA reads TGCGCCAGCAGCTCGGGACAGGGGACCTACGAGCAGTACTTC. V is TRBV5-1 and J is TRBJ2-7, with TRBD1 matching over 10 bases. The V and J ends lost 3 bases and 2 bases, in that order; junction bases with no gene match: 2. The CDR3 extends over 14 amino acids. CDR1 and CDR2 from the germline V gene are SGHRS and YFSETQ.

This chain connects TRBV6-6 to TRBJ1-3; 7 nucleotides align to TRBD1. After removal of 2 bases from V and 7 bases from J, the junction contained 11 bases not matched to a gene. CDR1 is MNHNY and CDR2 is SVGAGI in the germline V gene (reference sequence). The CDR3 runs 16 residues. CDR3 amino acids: CASSYPTGLTGNTIYF. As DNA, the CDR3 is TGTGCCAGCAGTTACCCGACAGGGCTTACGGGGAACACCATATATTTT.

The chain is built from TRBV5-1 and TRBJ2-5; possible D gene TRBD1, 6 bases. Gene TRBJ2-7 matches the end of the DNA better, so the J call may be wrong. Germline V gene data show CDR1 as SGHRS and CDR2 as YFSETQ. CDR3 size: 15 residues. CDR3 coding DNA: TGCGCCAGCAGCTTGGCCACAGGGCAAGAGTACGAGCAGTACTTC. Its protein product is CASSLATGQEYEQYF.

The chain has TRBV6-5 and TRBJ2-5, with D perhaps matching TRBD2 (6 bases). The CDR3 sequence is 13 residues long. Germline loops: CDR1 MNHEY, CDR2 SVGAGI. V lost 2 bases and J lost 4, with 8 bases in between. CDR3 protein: CASSYGRSETQYF. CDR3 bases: TGTGCCAGCAGTTACGGGAGGTCAGAGACCCAGTACTTC.

Here the CDR3 DNA reads TGCGCCAGCAGCCAGGCGACAGGAGCCGATACGCAGTATTTT. Residues: CASSQATGADTQYF. The chain joins TRBV5-1 to TRBJ2-3, with D perhaps matching TRBD1 (6 bases). Germline V gives CDR1 SGHRS, CDR2 YFSETQ. The CDR3 is 14 amino acids. Trimming took off 4 bases at V and 6 bases at J, with 15 bases between the two ends. Supplemented by reference TRBV5-1 and TRBJ2-3, the full variable domain reads KAGVTQTPRYLIKTRGQQVTLSCSPISGHRSVSWYQQTPGQGLQFLFEYFSETQRNKGNFPGRFSGRQFSNSRSEMNVSTLELGDSALYLCASSQATGADTQYFGPGTRLTVL.

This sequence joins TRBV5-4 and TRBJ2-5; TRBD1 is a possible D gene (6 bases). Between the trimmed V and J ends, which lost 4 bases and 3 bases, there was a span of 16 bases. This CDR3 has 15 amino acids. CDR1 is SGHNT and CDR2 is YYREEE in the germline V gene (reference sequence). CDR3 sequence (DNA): TGTGCCAGCAGCGGGGGCCAGGGTAAAAAAGAGACCCAGTACTTC. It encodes CASSGGQGKKETQYF.

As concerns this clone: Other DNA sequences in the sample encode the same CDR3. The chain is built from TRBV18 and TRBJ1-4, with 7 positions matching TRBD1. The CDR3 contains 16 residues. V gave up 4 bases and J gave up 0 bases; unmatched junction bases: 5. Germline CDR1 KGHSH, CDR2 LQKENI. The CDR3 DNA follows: TGTGCCAGCTCACAACTACAGGGGCCAACTAATGAAAAACTGTTTTTT. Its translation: CASSQLQGPTNEKLFF.

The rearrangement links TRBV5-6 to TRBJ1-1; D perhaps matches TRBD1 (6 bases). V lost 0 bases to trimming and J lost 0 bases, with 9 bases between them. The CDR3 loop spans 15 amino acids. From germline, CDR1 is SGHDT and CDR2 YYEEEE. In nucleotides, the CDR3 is TGTGCCAGCAGCTTGGGAGGGACAATGAACACTGAAGCTTTCTTT. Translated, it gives CASSLGGTMNTEAFF.

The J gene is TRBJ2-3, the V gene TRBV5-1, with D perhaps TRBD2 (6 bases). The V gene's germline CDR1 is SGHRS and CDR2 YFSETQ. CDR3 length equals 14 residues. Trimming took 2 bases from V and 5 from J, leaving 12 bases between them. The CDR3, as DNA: TGCGCCAGCAGCTTCGGGGGTGTTGGAGATACGCAGTATTTT. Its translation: CASSFGGVGDTQYF.

Here the CDR3 DNA reads TGTGCCAGCAGTGTGGCTCCAGCGGCAGATACGCAGTATTTT. This gives the protein CASSVAPAADTQYF. The chain couples TRBV6-5 to TRBJ2-3, with D possibly matching TRBD2 (5 bases). Trimming took off 5 bases at V and 4 bases at J, with 13 bases between the two ends. The CDR3 has 14 amino acids. Germline-derived CDR1 and CDR2 are MNHEY and SVGAGI.

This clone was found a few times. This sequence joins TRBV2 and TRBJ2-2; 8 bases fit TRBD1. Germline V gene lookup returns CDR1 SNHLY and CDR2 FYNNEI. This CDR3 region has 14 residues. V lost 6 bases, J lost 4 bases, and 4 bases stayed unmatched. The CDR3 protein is CASRDRASTGELFF. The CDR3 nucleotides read TGTGCCAGCAGGGACAGGGCATCCACCGGGGAGCTGTTTTTT.

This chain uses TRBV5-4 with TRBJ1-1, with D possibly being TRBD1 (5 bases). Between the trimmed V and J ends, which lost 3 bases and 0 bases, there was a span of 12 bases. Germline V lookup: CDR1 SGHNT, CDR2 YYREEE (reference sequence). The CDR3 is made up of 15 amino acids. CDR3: CASSSRATVNTEAFF. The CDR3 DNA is TGTGCCAGCAGCTCTAGGGCGACAGTGAACACTGAAGCTTTCTTT.

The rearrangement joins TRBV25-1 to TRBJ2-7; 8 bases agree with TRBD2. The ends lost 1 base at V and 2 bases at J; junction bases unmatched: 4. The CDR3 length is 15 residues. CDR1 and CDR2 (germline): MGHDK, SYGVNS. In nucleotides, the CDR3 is TGTGCCAGCAGTGAATCCCCAGCGGGGGCCTACGAGCAGTACTTC. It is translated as CASSESPAGAYEQYF.

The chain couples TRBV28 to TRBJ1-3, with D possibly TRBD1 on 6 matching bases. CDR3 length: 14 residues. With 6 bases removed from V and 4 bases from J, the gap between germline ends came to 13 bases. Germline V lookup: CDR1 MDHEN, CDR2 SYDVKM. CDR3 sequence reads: CASSSPGVGNTIYF. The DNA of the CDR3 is TGTGCCAGCAGCTCCCCAGGGGTCGGAAACACCATATATTTT.

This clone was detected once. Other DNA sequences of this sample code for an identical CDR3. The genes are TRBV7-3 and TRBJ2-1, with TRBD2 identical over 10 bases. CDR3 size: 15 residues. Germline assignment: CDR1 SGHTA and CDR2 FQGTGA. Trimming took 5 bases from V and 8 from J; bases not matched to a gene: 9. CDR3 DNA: TGTGCCAGCAGCCTCGGGGGTCTAGCGGGAGATGAGCAGTTCTTC. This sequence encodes CASSLGGLAGDEQFF.

CDR3 in DNA: TGCGCCAGCAGCAAGGGGCAGGGGAGGACCCAGTACTTC. Translating it yields CASSKGQGRTQYF. The chain combines TRBV23-1 with TRBJ2-5; possibly TRBD1 for D (6 bases). TRBV23-1 qualifies as an ORF whose function is uncertain. Trimming cost V 6 bases and J 7 bases, with 15 bases left between them. This CDR3 region has 13 residues.